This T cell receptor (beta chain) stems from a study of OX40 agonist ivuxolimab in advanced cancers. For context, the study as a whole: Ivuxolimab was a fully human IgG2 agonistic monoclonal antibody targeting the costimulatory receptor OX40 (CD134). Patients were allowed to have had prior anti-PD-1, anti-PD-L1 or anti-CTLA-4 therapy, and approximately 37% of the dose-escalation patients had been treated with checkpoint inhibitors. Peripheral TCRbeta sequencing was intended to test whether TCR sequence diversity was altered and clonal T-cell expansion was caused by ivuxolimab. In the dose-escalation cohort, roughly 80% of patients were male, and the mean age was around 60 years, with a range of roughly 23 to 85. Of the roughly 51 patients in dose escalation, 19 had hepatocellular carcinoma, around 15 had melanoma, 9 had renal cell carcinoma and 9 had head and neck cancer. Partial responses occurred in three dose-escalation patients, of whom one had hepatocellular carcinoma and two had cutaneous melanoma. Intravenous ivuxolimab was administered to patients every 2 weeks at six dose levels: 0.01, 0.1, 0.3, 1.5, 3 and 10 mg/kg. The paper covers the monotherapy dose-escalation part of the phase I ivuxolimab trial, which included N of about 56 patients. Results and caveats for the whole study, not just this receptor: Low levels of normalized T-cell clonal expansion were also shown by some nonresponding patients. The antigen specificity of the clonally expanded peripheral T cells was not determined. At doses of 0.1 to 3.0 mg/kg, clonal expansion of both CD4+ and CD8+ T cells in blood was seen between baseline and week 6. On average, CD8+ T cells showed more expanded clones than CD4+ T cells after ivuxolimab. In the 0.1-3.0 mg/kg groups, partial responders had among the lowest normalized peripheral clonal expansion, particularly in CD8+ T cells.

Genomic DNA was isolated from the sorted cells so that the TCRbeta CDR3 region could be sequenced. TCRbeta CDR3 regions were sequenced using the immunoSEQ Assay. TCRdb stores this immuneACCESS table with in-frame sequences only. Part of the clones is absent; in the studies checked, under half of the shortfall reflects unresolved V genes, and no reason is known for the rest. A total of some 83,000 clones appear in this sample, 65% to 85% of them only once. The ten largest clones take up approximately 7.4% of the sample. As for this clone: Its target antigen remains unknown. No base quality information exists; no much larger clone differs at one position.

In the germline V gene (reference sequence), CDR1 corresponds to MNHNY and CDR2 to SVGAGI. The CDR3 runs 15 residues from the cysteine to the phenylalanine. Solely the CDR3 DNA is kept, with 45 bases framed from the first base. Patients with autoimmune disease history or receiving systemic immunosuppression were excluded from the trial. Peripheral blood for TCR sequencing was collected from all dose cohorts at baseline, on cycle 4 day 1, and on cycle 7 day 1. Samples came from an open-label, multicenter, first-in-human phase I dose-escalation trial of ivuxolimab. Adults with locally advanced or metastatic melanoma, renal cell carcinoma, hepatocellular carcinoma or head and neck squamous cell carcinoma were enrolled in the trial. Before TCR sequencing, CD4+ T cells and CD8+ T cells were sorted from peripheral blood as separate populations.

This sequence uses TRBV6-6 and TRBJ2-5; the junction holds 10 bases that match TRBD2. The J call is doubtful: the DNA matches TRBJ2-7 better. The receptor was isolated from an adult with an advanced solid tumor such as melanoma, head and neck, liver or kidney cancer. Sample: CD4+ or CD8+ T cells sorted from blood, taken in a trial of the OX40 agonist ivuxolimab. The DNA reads TGTGCCAGCAGCATGACTAGCGGGTTTTCCTACGAGCAGTACTTC. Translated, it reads CASSMTSGFSYEQYF.